This T cell receptor (beta chain) was recorded in a study of shared clonotypes between healthy human individuals. Findings and limits, study-wide: In a few donors, about 5% of naive CD4 clonotypes appeared in common.

Roughly 200 ng DNA, about 28,000 T cell genomes, went into each sorted-subset replicate PCR. Method: immunoSEQ multiplex PCR; TCRdb's copy keeps in-frame clones and lacks some. This sample has more than 2,000,000 clones, with roughly 92% found just once. In this sample, this clone turned up a few times. What it binds is not known. Other DNA sequences of this sample code for an identical CDR3. Germline values: CDR1 KGHSH, CDR2 LQKENI. Trimming removed 1 base from V and 5 bases from J, with 4 bases in between. The CDR3 spans 12 residues. Each donor was a Caucasian adult residing in Nashville, Tennessee. In the CD4+ fraction, cells were divided into CD45RA+ naive and CD45RA-negative memory subsets.

The chain couples TRBV18 to TRBJ2-3; no clear D. The receptor was isolated from a man between 18 and 29 years old in good health. The sample consisted of naive CD4+ T cells sorted from blood. The subset denotes: CD45RA+ positively selected. The CDR3 bases are TGTGCCAGCTCACCACGTGAAGATACGCAGTATTTT. Translating gives CASSPREDTQYF.